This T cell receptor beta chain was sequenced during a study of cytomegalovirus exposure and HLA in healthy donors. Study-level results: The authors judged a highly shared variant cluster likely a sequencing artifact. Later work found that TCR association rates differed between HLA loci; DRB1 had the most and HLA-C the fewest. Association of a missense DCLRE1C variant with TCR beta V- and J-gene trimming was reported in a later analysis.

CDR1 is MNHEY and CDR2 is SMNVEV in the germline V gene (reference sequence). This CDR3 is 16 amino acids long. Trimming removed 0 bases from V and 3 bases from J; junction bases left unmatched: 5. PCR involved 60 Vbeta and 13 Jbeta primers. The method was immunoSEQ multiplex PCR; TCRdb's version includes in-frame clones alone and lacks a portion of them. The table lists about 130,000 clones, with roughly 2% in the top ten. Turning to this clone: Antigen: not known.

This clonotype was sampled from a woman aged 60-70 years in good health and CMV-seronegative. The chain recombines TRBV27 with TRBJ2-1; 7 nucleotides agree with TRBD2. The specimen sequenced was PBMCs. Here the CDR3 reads CASSLSSSGVYNEQFF. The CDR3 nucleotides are TGTGCCAGCAGTTTATCCTCCAGCGGGGTCTACAATGAGCAGTTCTTC.